A single sample is the source of the 10 T cell receptor beta chains below, sequenced in a study of cytomegalovirus exposure and HLA in healthy donors. TCRdb keeps only in-frame clones here, not all; method: immunoSEQ multiplex PCR. In the table there are 200,000 to 300,000 clones, roughly 88% of which are singletons. Sequences were obtained from PBMCs. These receptors were taken from a young woman in good health and CMV-seronegative.

The rearrangement joins TRBV5-6 to TRBJ2-5; 8 bases match TRBD2. This CDR3 has 15 amino acids. The V gene end was trimmed by 4 bases and the J gene end by 1 base; junction bases not matched to a gene: 6. CDR1 is SGHDT and CDR2 is YYEEEE in the germline V gene. The CDR3 reads CASSPHSGVQETQYF. The CDR3 DNA is TGTGCCAGCAGCCCGCATAGCGGGGTCCAAGAGACCCAGTACTTC.

The V call is TRBV28, the J call TRBJ2-1; 13 bases agree with TRBD2. Germline CDR1 reads MDHEN; CDR2 reads SYDVKM. This CDR3 region has 15 residues. Germline trimming cut 2 bases from V and 9 bases from J; bases unmatched to any gene: 4. The CDR3 reads CASSLPGLAGVEQFF. The DNA of the CDR3 is TGTGCCAGCAGTTTACCCGGACTAGCGGGAGTTGAGCAGTTCTTC.

The chain couples TRBV6-6 to TRBJ1-2; D is undetermined. The CDR3 contains 11 residues. CDR1 and CDR2 (germline): MNHNY, SVGAGI (reference sequence). V was clipped by 0 bases and J by 6 bases, with 2 bases between them. CDR3 loop: CASSYSDGYTF. CDR3 bases: TGTGCCAGCAGTTACTCGGATGGCTACACCTTC.

The chain joins TRBV5-1 to TRBJ2-1; tentative D call: TRBD2 (7 bases). The ends were cut back, 1 base at V and 3 bases at J, with 14 bases in the middle. The CDR3 loop spans 16 amino acids. Germline CDR1 SGHRS, CDR2 YFSETQ. This CDR3 reads CASSLKGGPDYNEQFF. The CDR3, as DNA: TGCGCCAGCAGCTTGAAGGGGGGGCCTGACTACAATGAGCAGTTCTTC.

The gene calls are TRBV5-1 and TRBJ2-3, with D perhaps assigned TRBD1 or TRBD2 (6 bases each). CDR1 SGHRS and CDR2 YFSETQ come from the germline V gene. This CDR3 region has 15 residues. The V and J ends lost 3 bases and 5 bases respectively, with 16 bases between them. The CDR3 region is CASSSRGGMEDTQYF. The CDR3 DNA reads as TGCGCCAGCAGCTCCAGGGGCGGGATGGAAGATACGCAGTATTTT. The full variable domain, rest sourced from reference TRBV5-1 and TRBJ2-3, is KAGVTQTPRYLIKTRGQQVTLSCSPISGHRSVSWYQQTPGQGLQFLFEYFSETQRNKGNFPGRFSGRQFSNSRSEMNVSTLELGDSALYLCASSSRGGMEDTQYFGPGTRLTVL.

The V call is TRBV7-9, the J call TRBJ2-7; 8 bases align to TRBD1. CDR3 size: 15 residues. V lost 8 bases, J lost 5 bases, and 14 bases stayed unmatched. Germline CDR1 and CDR2: SEHNR and FQNEAQ (reference sequence). CDR3 DNA: TGTGCCAGCGGTCTTGATGGACAGGGCATGGACGAGCAGTACTTC. Translation gives CASGLDGQGMDEQYF.

J is TRBJ2-3 and V is TRBV7-9, with no clear D. The germline CDR1 and CDR2 sequences are SEHNR and FQNEAQ (reference sequence). This CDR3 has 13 residues. Between the trimmed V and J ends, which lost 4 bases and 8 bases, there was a span of 13 bases. The CDR3 region is CASSSLSLRTQYF. In DNA form, the CDR3 reads TGTGCCAGCAGCTCGCTATCCCTACGTACGCAGTATTTT.

CDR3 protein: CASSLSMVKPTDTQYF. CDR3 DNA sequence: TGTGCCAGTAGTCTCAGCATGGTCAAACCCACAGATACGCAGTATTTT. The chain has TRBV19 and TRBJ2-3; D uncertain. V shed 5 bases and J shed 2 bases, with 17 bases lying between them. CDR3 size: 16 residues. CDR1 LNHDA and CDR2 SQIVND come from the germline V gene (reference sequence).

V gene TRBV9 combines with J gene TRBJ2-2, with unresolved D. Germline assignment: CDR1 SGDLS and CDR2 YYNGEE. V lost 4 bases to trimming and J lost 4 bases, with 5 bases between them. The CDR3 runs 12 residues. CDR3: CASSSSTGELFF. The CDR3 region has the DNA TGTGCCAGCAGCTCATCCACCGGGGAGCTGTTTTTT.

V usage is TRBV29-1 and J usage is TRBJ2-7; 11 positions agree with TRBD1. The CDR3 sequence is 14 residues long. Germline CDR1 reads SQVTM; CDR2 reads ANQGSEA. Losses at the gene ends were 3 bases for V and 5 bases for J; bases not matched to a gene: 6. The DNA of the CDR3 is TGCAGCGTTGAGGTCGGGACAGGGGGACACGAGCAGTACTTC. This translates into CSVEVGTGGHEQYF.